This T cell receptor (beta chain) is drawn from a study of shared clonotypes between healthy human individuals. General study results and limits: The diversity represented, both genetic and in exposure history, was limited by few donors.

This CDR3 spans 13 amino acids. Trimming left V 5 bases short and J 5 bases short, with 10 bases between. In germline, CDR1 is SGHVS, CDR2 FNYEAQ. The sample holds a few counts of this clone. Its antigen remains unknown. For unsorted PBMC, 300 ng DNA per replicate equaled 32,000 or so T cell genomes. Sequenced by immunoSEQ multiplex PCR; TCRdb stores in-frame clones only, minus some. Here the sample spans hundreds of thousands of clones, roughly three quarters being singletons. The receptor was derived from a middle-aged woman in good health. Some clones in this sample may be carry-over from other donors' samples. Sequenced material: PBMCs. The chain recombines TRBV7-6 with TRBJ1-5, with TRBD1 as a possible D gene (5 bases). For the CDR3, the DNA is TGTGCCAGCAGCGGGGGGACGGATCAGCCCCAGCATTTT. Encoded protein: CASSGGTDQPQHF. Based on the CDR3 plus reference TRBV7-6 and TRBJ1-5, the full variable domain is GAGVSQSPRYKVTKRGQDVALRCDPISGHVSLYWYRQALGQGPEFLTYFNYEAQQDKSGLPNDRFSAERPEGSISTLTIQRTEQRDSAMYRCASSGGTDQPQHFGDGTRLSIL.